A selection of T cell receptor beta chains follows, all from one sample in a study of T cells in Graves' hyperthyroidism and ophthalmopathy. One entry per CDR3 protein, called by TCRdb with MiXCR from the multiplex PCR reads. The sample includes around 280,000 distinct CDR3 sequences, about an eighth of them seen just once. Sequencing input: blood. The receptor set was obtained from a woman in her twenties or thirties with Graves' hyperthyroidism that later progressed to Graves' ophthalmopathy. Each CDR3 is given with its conserved first and last residue. The D gene is left open where the match is weak. The size of a clone is reported for some rows only, either as once, few or many, or as a class for expanded clones.

V gene,D gene,clone size,J gene,CDR3 DNA,CDR3 protein
TRBV27,TRBD2,many,TRBJ2-1,TGTGCCAGCGGATCCGGGACTAGCGGGAGGAATGAGCAGTTCTTC,CASGSGTSGRNEQFF
TRBV3-1,-,many,TRBJ2-7,TGTGCCAGCAGCCAAGCAAAAGTCTACGAGCAGTACTTC,CASSQAKVYEQYF
TRBV28,-,many,TRBJ1-4,TGTGCCAGCAGTCCAGGAAGGGGCGGTGAAAAACTGTTTTTT,CASSPGRGGEKLFF
TRBV27,-,-,TRBJ1-2,TGTGCCAGCAGTTTTTCTGCGGGTGGCGGCTACACCTTC,CASSFSAGGGYTF
TRBV4-1,-,-,TRBJ2-7,TGCGCCAGCAGCCTCACACCTAGCGACTCCTACGAGCAGTACTTC,CASSLTPSDSYEQYF
TRBV7-9,-,many,TRBJ1-2,TGTGCCAGCAGCTATGACAGCGTCTATGGCTACACCTTC,CASSYDSVYGYTF
TRBV4-1,TRBD2,few,TRBJ2-1,TGCGCCAGCAGCCAATTTCGAGTTAGCGGGACCTCTCACTCCTACAATGAGCAGTTCTTC,CASSQFRVSGTSHSYNEQFF
TRBV20-1,-,-,TRBJ2-1,TGCAGTCCAAAGGACTCTCCGGGAAGAAATGAGCAGTTCTTC,CSPKDSPGRNEQFF
TRBV7-2,TRBD1,many,TRBJ2-7,TGTGCCACGAAGAGGGGGCTCTACGAGCAGTACTTC,CATKRGLYEQYF
TRBV20-1,-,few,TRBJ2-5,TGCAGTGCTCCAGCTAACCTGCAAGAGACCCAGTACTTC,CSAPANLQETQYF
TRBV10-3,-,many,TRBJ1-5,TGTGCCATCAGTGAGTCCTCGGGGGGTAATCAGCCCCAGCATTTT,CAISESSGGNQPQHF
TRBV7-2,-,many,TRBJ1-1,TGTGCCAGCTCACTCGACAGCAACACTGAAGCTTTCTTT,CASSLDSNTEAFF
TRBV6-1,TRBD2,-,TRBJ2-2,TGTGCCAGCAGTGATATGACTAGCGGGAGAAGGGAGCTGTTTTTT,CASSDMTSGRRELFF
TRBV9,TRBD1,many,TRBJ1-2,TGTGCCAGCAGCGTAGAGGCAGGGGGTTCGTGGTATGGCTACACCTTC,CASSVEAGGSWYGYTF
TRBV6-2/TRBV6-3,TRBD2,many,TRBJ2-7,TGTGCCAGCAGTTACTCGAGACTAGCGGGAGCCTACGAGCAGTACTTC,CASSYSRLAGAYEQYF
TRBV30,-,many,TRBJ1-1,TGTGCCTGGAGTGTCAGGGGGAACACTGAAGCTTTCTTT,CAWSVRGNTEAFF
TRBV3-1,-,many,TRBJ2-7,TGTGCCAGCAGCCAAGGGTTAGAATACGAGCAGTACTTC,CASSQGLEYEQYF
TRBV7-9,-,-,TRBJ1-2,TGTGCCAGCAGCTTGGGGGGGGGCGCCGACTATGGCTACACCTTC,CASSLGGGADYGYTF
TRBV3-1,-,many,TRBJ2-5,TGTGCCAGCAGCCGCGGAAGGGTACGGGAGACCCAGTACTTC,CASSRGRVRETQYF
TRBV20-1,TRBD1,many,TRBJ1-4,TGCAGTGCACGTGAGTTCGGGACAGAAGCAGAAAAACTGTTTTTT,CSAREFGTEAEKLFF
TRBV19,-,few,TRBJ1-1,TGTGCCAGTACTAACCTAGGGGCCCCGGCGGGTGAAGCTTTCTTT,CASTNLGAPAGEAFF
TRBV6-2/TRBV6-3,-,-,TRBJ2-1,TGTGCCAGCAGTTACTCTAGCGGTGCCTACAATGAGCAGTTCTTC,CASSYSSGAYNEQFF
TRBV28,-,few,TRBJ2-7,TGTGCCACCACTTCCGGGACGGCGGCCTACGAGCAGTACTTC,CATTSGTAAYEQYF
TRBV5-1,-,-,TRBJ2-1,TGCGCCAGTACCGGGACCACCAAGCAGTTCTTC,CASTGTTKQFF
TRBV29-1,TRBD2,few,TRBJ2-2,TGCAGCGTTAGGACTAGCGGGAGAAATACCGGGGAGCTGTTTTTT,CSVRTSGRNTGELFF
TRBV11-2,-,many,TRBJ2-3,TGTGCCAGCAGCTTGGACGGGTCAGATACGCAGTATTTT,CASSLDGSDTQYF
TRBV30,TRBD2,many,TRBJ2-7,TGTGCCTGGAGTGTGGGGGGGAAAAGCTACGAGCAGTACTTC,CAWSVGGKSYEQYF
TRBV27,-,many,TRBJ2-7,TGTGCCAGCCGAGCCAGCTCCTACGAGCAGTACTTC,CASRASSYEQYF
TRBV20-1,-,many,TRBJ1-2,TGCAGTGCTACGAATTTCGACAGACACTATGGCTACACCTTC,CSATNFDRHYGYTF
TRBV7-8,-,many,TRBJ2-1,TGTGCCAGCAGCCGGGGGTCGAGTGAGCAGTTCTTC,CASSRGSSEQFF
TRBV27,TRBD1,-,TRBJ1-2,TGTGCCAGCAGTTCCCCCGGGACAGGGAGCTATGGCTACACCTTC,CASSSPGTGSYGYTF
TRBV2,-,once,TRBJ1-5,TGCGCCAGCAGCCGGCGGTCCAGGTACAATCAGCCCCAGCATTTT,CASSRRSRYNQPQHF
TRBV7-2,TRBD1,many,TRBJ1-1,TGTGCCAGCAGCTTAGCACGGGACAGAGCTACTGAAGCTTTCTTT,CASSLARDRATEAFF
TRBV4-1,-,-,TRBJ2-3,TGCGCCAGCAGCCGCCCGGTCGAGGAGCAGTATTTT,CASSRPVEEQYF
TRBV9,-,many,TRBJ1-2,TGTGCCAGCAGCGTGACAGCGGGCTTAGGGGAGGGCTACACCTTC,CASSVTAGLGEGYTF
TRBV28,TRBD1,many,TRBJ1-5,TGTGCCAGCAGTTTTGTCGACAGGGGCAATCAGCCCCAGCATTTT,CASSFVDRGNQPQHF
TRBV11-3,-,once,TRBJ1-1,TGTGCCAGCAGTGTGGGCGTGGCGGGAGGGGGGCACACTGAAGCTTTCTTT,CASSVGVAGGGHTEAFF
TRBV27,-,-,TRBJ2-5,TGTGCCAGCAGTTTATTTCGGGGGAATCGAGAGACCCAGTACTTC,CASSLFRGNRETQYF
TRBV20-1,TRBD2,many,TRBJ2-7,TGCAGTGCAGATCGGGACTGGGGGGGGGAGCAGTACTTC,CSADRDWGGEQYF